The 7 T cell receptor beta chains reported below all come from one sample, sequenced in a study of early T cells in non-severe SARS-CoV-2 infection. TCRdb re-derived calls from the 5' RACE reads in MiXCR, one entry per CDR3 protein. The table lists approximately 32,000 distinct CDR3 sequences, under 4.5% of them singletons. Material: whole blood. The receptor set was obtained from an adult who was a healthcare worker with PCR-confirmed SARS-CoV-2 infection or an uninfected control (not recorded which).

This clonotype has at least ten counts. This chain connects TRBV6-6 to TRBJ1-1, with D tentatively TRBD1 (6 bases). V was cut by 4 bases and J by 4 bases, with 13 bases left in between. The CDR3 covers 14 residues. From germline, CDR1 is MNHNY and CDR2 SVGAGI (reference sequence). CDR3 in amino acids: CASSSIRGTTEAFF. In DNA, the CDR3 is TGTGCCAGCAGTTCCATCAGGGGTACCACTGAAGCTTTCTTT.

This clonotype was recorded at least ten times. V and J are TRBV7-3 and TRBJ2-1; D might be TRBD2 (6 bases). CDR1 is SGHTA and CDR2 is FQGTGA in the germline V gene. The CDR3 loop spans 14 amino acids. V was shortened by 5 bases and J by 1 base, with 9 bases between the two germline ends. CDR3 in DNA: TGTGCCAGCAGCCGGGACTCTTCCTACAATGAGCAGTTCTTC. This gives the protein CASSRDSSYNEQFF.

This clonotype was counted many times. The chain's CDR3 is CASSTLATAVSGNTIYF. CDR3 in DNA: TGTGCCAGCAGCACCCTCGCAACAGCGGTATCTGGAAACACCATATATTTT. The chain is built from TRBV14 and TRBJ1-3; D uncertain. V dropped 5 bases and J dropped 1 base, with 18 bases sitting between them. CDR3 length: 17 residues. The germline V gene encodes CDR1 SGHDN and CDR2 FVKESK.

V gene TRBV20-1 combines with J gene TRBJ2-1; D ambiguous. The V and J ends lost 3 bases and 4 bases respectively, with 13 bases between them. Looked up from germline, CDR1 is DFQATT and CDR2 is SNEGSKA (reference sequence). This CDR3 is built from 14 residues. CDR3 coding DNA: TGCAGTGCTAGCACCGCCGTACTTTACAATGAGCAGTTCTTC. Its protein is CSASTAVLYNEQFF.

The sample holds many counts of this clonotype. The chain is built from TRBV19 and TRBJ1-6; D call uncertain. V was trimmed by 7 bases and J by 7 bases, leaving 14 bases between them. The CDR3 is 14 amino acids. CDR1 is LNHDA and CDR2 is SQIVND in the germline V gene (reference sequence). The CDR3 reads CASTRLADNSPLHF. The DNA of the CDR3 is TGTGCCAGTACTCGCCTCGCAGACAATTCACCCCTCCACTTT.

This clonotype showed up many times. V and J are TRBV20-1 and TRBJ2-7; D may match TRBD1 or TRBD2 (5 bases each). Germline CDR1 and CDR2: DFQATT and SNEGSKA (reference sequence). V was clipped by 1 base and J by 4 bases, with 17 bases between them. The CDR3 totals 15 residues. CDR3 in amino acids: CSARGGLTGLYEQYF. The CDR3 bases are TGCAGTGCTAGAGGCGGGCTCACAGGTCTTTACGAGCAGTACTTC.

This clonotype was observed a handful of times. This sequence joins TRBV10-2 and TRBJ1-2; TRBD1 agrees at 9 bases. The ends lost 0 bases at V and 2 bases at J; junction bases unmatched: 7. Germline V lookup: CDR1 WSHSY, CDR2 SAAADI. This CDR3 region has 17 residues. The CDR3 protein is CASSESKTGTGNYGYTF. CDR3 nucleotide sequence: TGCGCCAGCAGTGAGTCGAAAACCGGGACAGGGAACTATGGCTACACCTTC.